This T cell receptor (beta chain) was sequenced in a study of blood T cell repertoires in COVID-19. In the original workflow: Cell counts per sample came from amplifying reference gene primers. Profiling relied on immunoSEQ multiplex PCR, and the TCRdb table lists in-frame clones only, not all of them. The D gene and trimming were derived from the DNA, and the V and J assignments and clone size from that table. This table has 180,000 or so clones, approximately 84% appearing once. The V gene lost 4 bases and the J gene lost 0 bases, with 9 bases spanning the gap. CDR1 is SGHTA and CDR2 is FQGNSA in the germline V gene. The CDR3 has 15 residues.

This receptor was obtained from a human donor with acute COVID-19. The donor label of this sample is uncertain. This rearrangement joins TRBV7-2 to TRBJ2-2; no clear D gene. The source material was PBMCs or T cells enriched from blood (not recorded which). The chain's CDR3 is CASSSLTANTGELFF. CDR3 bases: TGTGCCAGCAGCTCGCTAACGGCGAACACCGGGGAGCTGTTTTTT.